These T cell receptor beta chains were read from a single sample in a study of post-analysis software for immune sequencing data. Each CDR3 protein gets one entry after TCRdb re-called the PCR reads with MiXCR. Of almost 700,000 distinct CDR3 sequences listed, roughly three fifths are singletons. The material sequenced was blood. The receptors stem from a girl aged 2-10 years with multiple sclerosis. The conserved cysteine and the conserved F or W are not part of the CDR3 here. Fields, in order: J gene, V gene, D gene, CDR3 protein. A D gene is named only where the DNA matches it firmly.

J: TRBJ2-1
V: TRBV12-3/TRBV12-4
D: TRBD2
CDR3: ASSWEGYNEQF

J: TRBJ1-2
V: TRBV29-1
D: TRBD1
CDR3: SVGTGTGFYGYT

J: TRBJ2-5
V: TRBV3-1
D: TRBD2
CDR3: ASSQMVLAGVTGEQY

J: TRBJ2-5
V: TRBV7-2
D: .
CDR3: ASSEMGEETQY

J: TRBJ2-5
V: TRBV7-9
D: TRBD2
CDR3: ASSLAQRGGTRQETQY

J: TRBJ2-7
V: TRBV6-5
D: TRBD1
CDR3: ASSVTGGNYEQY

J: TRBJ2-1
V: TRBV5-1
D: .
CDR3: ASSLRLGNNEQF

J: TRBJ2-5
V: TRBV4-3
D: .
CDR3: ASSQHTGLQETQY

J: TRBJ2-1
V: TRBV7-3
D: .
CDR3: ASSPGAGYPGNNEQF

J: TRBJ1-2
V: TRBV7-2
D: .
CDR3: ASSLGRVRGYT

J: TRBJ2-1
V: TRBV4-3
D: .
CDR3: ASSQVLAGNEQF

J: TRBJ2-1
V: TRBV7-3
D: .
CDR3: ASSQHWKGMNEQF

J: TRBJ2-2
V: TRBV6-2/TRBV6-3
D: .
CDR3: ATGPRTGELF

J: TRBJ2-4
V: TRBV6-6
D: .
CDR3: ASSYSVGGTKNIQY

J: TRBJ2-5
V: TRBV2
D: .
CDR3: ANSASGAQETQY

J: TRBJ2-1
V: TRBV11-2
D: .
CDR3: ASSLGIGGMAENEQF

J: TRBJ2-2
V: TRBV21-1
D: .
CDR3: ASSKARSTGELF

J: TRBJ1-2
V: TRBV5-1
D: TRBD1
CDR3: ASSPTSGQGNYGYT

J: TRBJ2-1
V: TRBV6-5
D: TRBD1
CDR3: ASNYSHPGTGIYNEQF

J: .
V: TRBV20-1
D: TRBD2
CDR3: SARRPTLTSGLYEQY

J: TRBJ2-1
V: TRBV6-5
D: .
CDR3: ASGDGGGSREQF

J: TRBJ2-3
V: TRBV29-1
D: TRBD2
CDR3: SVEDLRLAGADTQY

J: TRBJ1-1
V: TRBV7-2
D: .
CDR3: ASSPHISGVAAMNTEAF

J: TRBJ1-2
V: TRBV4-3
D: .
CDR3: ASSQVVGRRDGYT

J: TRBJ2-5
V: TRBV12-3/TRBV12-4
D: TRBD1
CDR3: ASTLTGGAETQY

J: TRBJ2-1
V: TRBV7-9
D: .
CDR3: ASSAPRSSYNEQF

J: TRBJ2-1
V: TRBV7-9
D: .
CDR3: ASSLAVNLLYNEQF

J: TRBJ2-3
V: TRBV10-3
D: .
CDR3: VIKGQGADTQY

J: TRBJ2-7
V: TRBV29-1
D: .
CDR3: SVVASYEQY

J: TRBJ2-1
V: TRBV20-1
D: TRBD1
CDR3: SARDEQGIRNEQF

J: TRBJ2-5
V: TRBV9
D: TRBD1
CDR3: ASSPYTGAGETQY

J: TRBJ2-1
V: TRBV4-3
D: .
CDR3: ASSPRQGGEDEQF

J: TRBJ2-3
V: TRBV20-1
D: .
CDR3: SAREQGTDTQY

J: TRBJ2-7
V: TRBV7-4
D: .
CDR3: ASSLPGGFHFGYEQY

J: TRBJ2-1
V: TRBV7-9
D: .
CDR3: ASGFRGLYNEQF

J: TRBJ2-3
V: TRBV7-2
D: TRBD2
CDR3: ASSQPSGGTSTDTQY

J: TRBJ2-4
V: TRBV29-1
D: TRBD1
CDR3: SGAGQVPPLGKNIQY

J: TRBJ1-2
V: TRBV10-3
D: .
CDR3: AISPLQGGNGYT

J: TRBJ2-7
V: TRBV6-6
D: .
CDR3: ASSSTTLYEQY

J: TRBJ2-2
V: TRBV28
D: .
CDR3: ASSFSGHYTGELF

J: TRBJ2-6
V: TRBV10-3
D: .
CDR3: AISDVSSGANVLT

J: TRBJ1-4
V: TRBV20-1
D: .
CDR3: SAGQGSTNEKLF

J: TRBJ2-7
V: TRBV9
D: .
CDR3: ASSVGTAPYEQY

J: TRBJ2-1
V: TRBV25-1
D: .
CDR3: ASSERGGFFNEQF

J: TRBJ2-5
V: TRBV6-5
D: .
CDR3: ASSYEGGVRGETQY

J: TRBJ1-6
V: TRBV6-2/TRBV6-3
D: .
CDR3: ASRPDSSYNSPLH

J: TRBJ2-7
V: TRBV3-1
D: .
CDR3: ASSQEHGSSYEQY

J: TRBJ2-1
V: TRBV27
D: TRBD1
CDR3: ASSLTGAWNEQF